This section outlines one T cell receptor beta chain sequence together with its context. Using immunoSEQ multiplex PCR, the repertoire was profiled, and TCRdb retains in-frame clones only, with some absent. There are approximately 500,000 clones in the sample; roughly 80% occur only once, and around 12% lies in the top ten. The CDR3 is 15 residues long. Germline CDR1 SGDLS, CDR2 YYNGEE. Trimming shortened V by 0 bases and J by 1 base, and 9 bases separated the two germline ends. The data are from a study of shared clonotypes between healthy human individuals. This chain joins TRBV9 and TRBJ2-3, with D maybe TRBD2 (6 bases). The TCR was taken from a middle-aged woman in good health. Some clones in this sample may be carry-over from other donors' samples. Sequenced material: PBMCs. The CDR3 is CASSVGASGTDTQYF. The CDR3 DNA reads TGTGCCAGCAGCGTAGGGGCTAGCGGCACAGATACGCAGTATTTT. The whole variable domain, remainder taken from reference TRBV9 and TRBJ2-3, is DSGVTQTPKHLITATGQRVTLRCSPRSGDLSVYWYQQSLDQGLQFLIQYYNGEERAKGNILERFSAQQFPDLHSELNLSSLELGDSALYFCASSVGASGTDTQYFGPGTRLTVL.